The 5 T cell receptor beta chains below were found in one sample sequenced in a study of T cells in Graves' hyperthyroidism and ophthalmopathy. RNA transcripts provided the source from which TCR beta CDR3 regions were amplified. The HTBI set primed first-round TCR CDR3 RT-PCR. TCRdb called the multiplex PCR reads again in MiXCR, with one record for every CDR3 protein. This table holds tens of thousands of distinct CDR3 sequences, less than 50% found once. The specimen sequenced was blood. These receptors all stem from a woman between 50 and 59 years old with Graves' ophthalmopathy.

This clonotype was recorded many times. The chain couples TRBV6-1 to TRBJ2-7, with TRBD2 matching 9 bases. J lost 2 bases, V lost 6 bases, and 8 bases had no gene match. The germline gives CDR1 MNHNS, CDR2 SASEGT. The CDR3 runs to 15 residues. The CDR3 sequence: CASRTASGVTYEQYF. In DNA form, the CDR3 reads TGTGCCAGCAGGACGGCTAGCGGGGTTACCTACGAGCAGTACTTC.

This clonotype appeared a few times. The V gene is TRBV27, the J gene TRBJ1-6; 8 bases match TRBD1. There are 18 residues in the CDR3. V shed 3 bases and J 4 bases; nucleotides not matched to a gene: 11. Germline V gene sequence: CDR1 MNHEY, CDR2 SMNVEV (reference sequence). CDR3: CASSFSSARGQYNSPLHF. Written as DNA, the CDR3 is TGTGCCAGCAGTTTCTCGTCGGCCAGGGGGCAATATAATTCACCCCTCCACTTT.

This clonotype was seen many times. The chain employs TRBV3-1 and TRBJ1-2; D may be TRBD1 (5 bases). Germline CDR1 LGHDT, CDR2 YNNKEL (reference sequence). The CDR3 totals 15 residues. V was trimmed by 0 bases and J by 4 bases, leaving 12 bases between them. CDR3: CASSQDRGFSYGYTF. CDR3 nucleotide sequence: TGTGCCAGCAGCCAAGATCGGGGCTTCTCCTATGGCTACACCTTC.

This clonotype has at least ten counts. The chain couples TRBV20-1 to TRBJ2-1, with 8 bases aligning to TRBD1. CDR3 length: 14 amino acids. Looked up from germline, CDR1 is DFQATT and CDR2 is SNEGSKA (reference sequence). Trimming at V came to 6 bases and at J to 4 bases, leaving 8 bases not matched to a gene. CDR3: CSARGRGLYNEQFF. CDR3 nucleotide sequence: TGCAGTGCCAGGGGCAGGGGGCTATACAATGAGCAGTTCTTC.

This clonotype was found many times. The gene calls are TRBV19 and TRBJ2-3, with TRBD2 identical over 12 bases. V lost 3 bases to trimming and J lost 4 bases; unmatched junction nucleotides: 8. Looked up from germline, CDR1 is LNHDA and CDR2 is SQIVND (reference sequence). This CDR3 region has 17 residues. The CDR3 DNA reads TGTGCCAGTAGTATCAGACTAGCGGGAGAGGTGGCAGATACGCAGTATTTT. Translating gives CASSIRLAGEVADTQYF.